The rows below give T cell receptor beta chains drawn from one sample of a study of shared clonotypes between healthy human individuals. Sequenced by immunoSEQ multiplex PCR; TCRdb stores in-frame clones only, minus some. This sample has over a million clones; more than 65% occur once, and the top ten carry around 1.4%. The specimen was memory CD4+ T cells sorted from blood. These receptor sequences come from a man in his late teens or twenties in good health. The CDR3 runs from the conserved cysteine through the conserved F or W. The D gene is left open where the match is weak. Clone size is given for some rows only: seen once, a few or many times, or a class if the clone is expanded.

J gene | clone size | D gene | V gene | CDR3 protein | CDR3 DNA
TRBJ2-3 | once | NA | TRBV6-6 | CASSPRTDTQYF | TGTGCCAGCAGCCCCCGTACAGATACGCAGTATTTT
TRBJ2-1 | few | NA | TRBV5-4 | CASSFGGANHNEQFF | TGTGCCAGCAGCTTTGGGGGGGCTAACCACAATGAGCAGTTCTTC
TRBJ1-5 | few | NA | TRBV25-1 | CASSVWESNQPQHF | TGTGCCAGCAGTGTCTGGGAAAGCAATCAGCCCCAGCATTTT
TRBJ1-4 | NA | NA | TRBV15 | CATSSQGTNEKLFF | TGTGCCACCAGCAGTCAGGGCACTAATGAAAAACTGTTTTTT
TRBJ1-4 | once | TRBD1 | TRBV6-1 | CASSPRQGSNEKLFF | TGTGCCAGCAGCCCAAGACAGGGATCTAATGAAAAACTGTTTTTT
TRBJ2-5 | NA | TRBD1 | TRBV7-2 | CASSPTGGVETQYF | TGTGCCAGCAGCCCGACAGGGGGCGTTGAGACCCAGTACTTC
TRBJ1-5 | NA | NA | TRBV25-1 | CASSEQYIGENQPQHF | TGTGCCAGCAGTGAACAGTATATAGGGGAGAATCAGCCCCAGCATTTT
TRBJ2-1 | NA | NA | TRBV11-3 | CASSLVSGGREQFF | TGTGCCAGCAGCTTAGTTTCGGGCGGTCGAGAGCAGTTCTTC
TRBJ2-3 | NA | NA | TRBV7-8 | CASSLEGRTDTQYF | TGTGCCAGCAGCTTGGAGGGGAGGACAGATACGCAGTATTTT
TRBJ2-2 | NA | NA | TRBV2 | CASSLAQNTGELFF | TGTGCCAGCAGCCTAGCGCAGAACACCGGGGAGCTGTTTTTT
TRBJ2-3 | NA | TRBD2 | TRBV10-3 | CAIEAGRAGTDTQYF | TGTGCCATTGAAGCCGGGAGGGCTGGCACAGATACGCAGTATTTT
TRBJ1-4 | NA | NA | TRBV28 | CASPTSPGSSEKLFF | TGTGCCAGCCCTACCTCCCCAGGGTCTAGTGAAAAACTGTTTTTT
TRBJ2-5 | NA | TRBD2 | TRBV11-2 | CASSSGLAGGFWETQYF | TGTGCCAGCAGCTCCGGACTAGCGGGAGGGTTTTGGGAGACCCAGTACTTC
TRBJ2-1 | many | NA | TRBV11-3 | CASSFSGLGEQFF | TGTGCCAGCAGCTTTTCGGGGCTCGGTGAGCAGTTCTTC
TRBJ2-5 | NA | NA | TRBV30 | CAWSVSRAETQYF | TGTGCCTGGAGTGTTTCCAGGGCGGAGACCCAGTACTTC
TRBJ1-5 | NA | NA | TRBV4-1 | CASSSRLGVGQPQHF | TGCGCCAGCAGCTCCCGACTTGGGGTCGGACAGCCCCAGCATTTT
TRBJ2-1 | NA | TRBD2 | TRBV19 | CASSNSGRGYNEQFF | TGTGCCAGTAGTAATAGCGGGAGAGGGTACAATGAGCAGTTCTTC
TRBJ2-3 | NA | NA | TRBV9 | CASSVATGLPGDTQYF | TGTGCCAGCAGCGTAGCTACTGGACTACCCGGAGATACGCAGTATTTT
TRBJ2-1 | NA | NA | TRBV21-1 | CASSKVGLARGLNEQFF | TGTGCCAGCAGCAAAGTTGGCCTAGCGAGAGGCCTCAATGAGCAGTTCTTC
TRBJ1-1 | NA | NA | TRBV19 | CASSIEIFRVGSTEAFF | TGTGCCAGTAGTATAGAGATCTTCAGAGTTGGGAGTACTGAAGCTTTCTTT
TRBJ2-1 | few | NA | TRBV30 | CAWSSASVRNEQFF | TGTGCCTGGAGTTCGGCTAGCGTCCGCAATGAGCAGTTCTTC
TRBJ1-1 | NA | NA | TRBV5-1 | CASSLQGMGNTEAFF | TGCGCCAGCAGCTTGCAGGGGATGGGGAACACTGAAGCTTTCTTT